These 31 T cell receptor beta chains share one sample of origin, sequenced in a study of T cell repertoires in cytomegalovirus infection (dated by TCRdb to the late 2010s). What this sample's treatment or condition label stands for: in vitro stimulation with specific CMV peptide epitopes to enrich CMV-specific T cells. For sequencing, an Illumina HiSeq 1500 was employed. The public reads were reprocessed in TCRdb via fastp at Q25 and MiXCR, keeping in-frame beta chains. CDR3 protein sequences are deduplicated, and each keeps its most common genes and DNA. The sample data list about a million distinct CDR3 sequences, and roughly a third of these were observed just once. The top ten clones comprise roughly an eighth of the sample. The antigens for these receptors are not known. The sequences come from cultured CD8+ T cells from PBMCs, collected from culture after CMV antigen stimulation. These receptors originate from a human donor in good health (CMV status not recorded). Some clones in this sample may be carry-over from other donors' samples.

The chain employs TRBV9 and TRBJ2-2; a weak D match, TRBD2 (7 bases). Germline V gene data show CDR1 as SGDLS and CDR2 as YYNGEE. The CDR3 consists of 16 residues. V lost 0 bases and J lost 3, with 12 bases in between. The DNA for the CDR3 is TGTGCCAGCAGCGTAGCGGGGGGCTCCTACACCGGGGAGCTGTTTTTT. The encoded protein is CASSVAGGSYTGELFF.

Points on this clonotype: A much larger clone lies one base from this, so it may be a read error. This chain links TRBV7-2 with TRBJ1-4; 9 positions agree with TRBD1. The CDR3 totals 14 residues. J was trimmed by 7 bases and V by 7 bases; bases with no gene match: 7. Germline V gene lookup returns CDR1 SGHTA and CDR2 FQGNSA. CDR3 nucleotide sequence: TGTGCCAGCAACCACAGGGGGCGTGGTGAAAAACTGTTTTTT. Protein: CASNHRGRGEKLFF. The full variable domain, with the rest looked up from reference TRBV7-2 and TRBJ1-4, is GAGVSQSPSNKVTEKGKDVELRCDPISGHTALYWYRQSLGQGLEFLIYFQGNSAPDKSGLPSDRFSAERTGGSVSTLTIQRTQQEDSAVYLCASNHRGRGEKLFFGSGTQLSVL.

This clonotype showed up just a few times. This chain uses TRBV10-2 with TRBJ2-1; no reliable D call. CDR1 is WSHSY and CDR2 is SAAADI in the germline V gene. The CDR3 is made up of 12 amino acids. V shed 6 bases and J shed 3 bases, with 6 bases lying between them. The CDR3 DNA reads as TGCGCCAGCAGGCAAAACTACAATGAGCAGTTCTTC. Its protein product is CASRQNYNEQFF.

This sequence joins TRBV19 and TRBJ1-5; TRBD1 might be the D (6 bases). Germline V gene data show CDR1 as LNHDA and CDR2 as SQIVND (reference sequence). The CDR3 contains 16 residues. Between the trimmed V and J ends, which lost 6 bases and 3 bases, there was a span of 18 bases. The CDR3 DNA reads TGTGCCAGTAGAGACAGGTTCCTGGGCCTCAATCAGCCCCAGCATTTT. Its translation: CASRDRFLGLNQPQHF.

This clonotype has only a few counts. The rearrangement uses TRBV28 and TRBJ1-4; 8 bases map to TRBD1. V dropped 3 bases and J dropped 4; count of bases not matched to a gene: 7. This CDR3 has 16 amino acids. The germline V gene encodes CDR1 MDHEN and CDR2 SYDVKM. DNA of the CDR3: TGTGCCAGCAGTTTCTCCACGACAGGGGTTAATGAAAAACTGTTTTTT. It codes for CASSFSTTGVNEKLFF.

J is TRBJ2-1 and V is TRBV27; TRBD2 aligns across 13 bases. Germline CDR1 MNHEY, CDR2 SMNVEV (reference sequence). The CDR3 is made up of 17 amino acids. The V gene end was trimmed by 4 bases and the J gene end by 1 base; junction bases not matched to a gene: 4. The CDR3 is CASSSWTSGGSYNEQFF. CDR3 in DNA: TGTGCCAGCAGTTCTTGGACTAGCGGGGGATCCTACAATGAGCAGTTCTTC.

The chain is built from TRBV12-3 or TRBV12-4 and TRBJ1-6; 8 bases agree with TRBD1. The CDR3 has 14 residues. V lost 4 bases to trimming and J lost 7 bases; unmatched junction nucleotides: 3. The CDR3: CASSWTGRNSPLHF. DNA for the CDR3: TGTGCCAGCAGTTGGACAGGGCGGAATTCACCCCTCCACTTT.

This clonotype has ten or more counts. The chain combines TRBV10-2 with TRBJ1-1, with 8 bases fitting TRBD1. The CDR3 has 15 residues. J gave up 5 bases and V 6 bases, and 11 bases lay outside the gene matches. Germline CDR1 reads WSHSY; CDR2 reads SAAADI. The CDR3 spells CASRFDRGGGTEAFF. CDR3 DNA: TGCGCCAGCAGATTCGACAGGGGTGGGGGAACTGAAGCTTTCTTT.

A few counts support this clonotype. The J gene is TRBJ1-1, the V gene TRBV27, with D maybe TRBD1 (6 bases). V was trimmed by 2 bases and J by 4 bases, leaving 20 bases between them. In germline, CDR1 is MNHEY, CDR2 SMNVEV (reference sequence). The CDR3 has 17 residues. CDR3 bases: TGTGCCAGCAGTTTAGGGCCATGGGGGGGCTCTGGCACTGAAGCTTTCTTT. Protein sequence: CASSLGPWGGSGTEAFF.

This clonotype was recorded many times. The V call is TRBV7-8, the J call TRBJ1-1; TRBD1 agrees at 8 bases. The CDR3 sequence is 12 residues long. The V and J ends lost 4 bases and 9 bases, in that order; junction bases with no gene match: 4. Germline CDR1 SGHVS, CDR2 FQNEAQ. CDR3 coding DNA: TGTGCCAGCAGCTCGAGGGACAGGAAAGCTTTCTTT. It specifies CASSSRDRKAFF.

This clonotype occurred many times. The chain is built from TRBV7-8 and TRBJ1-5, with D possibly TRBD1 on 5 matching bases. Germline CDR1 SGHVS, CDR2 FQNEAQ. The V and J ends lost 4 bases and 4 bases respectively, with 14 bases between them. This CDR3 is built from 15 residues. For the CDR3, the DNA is TGTGCCAGCAGCTCCCACCTAGAGGGGAATCAGCCCCAGCATTTT. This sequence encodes CASSSHLEGNQPQHF.

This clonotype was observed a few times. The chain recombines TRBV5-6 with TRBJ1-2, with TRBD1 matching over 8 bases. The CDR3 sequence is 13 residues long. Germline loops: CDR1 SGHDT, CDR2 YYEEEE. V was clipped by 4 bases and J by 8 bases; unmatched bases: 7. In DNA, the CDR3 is TGTGCCAGCAGCGCAGGGGGCTTACTGGGCTACACCTTC. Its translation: CASSAGGLLGYTF.

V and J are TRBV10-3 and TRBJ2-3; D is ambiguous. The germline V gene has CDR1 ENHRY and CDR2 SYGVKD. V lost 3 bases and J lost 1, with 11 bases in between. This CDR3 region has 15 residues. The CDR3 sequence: CAISDRPEGTDTQYF. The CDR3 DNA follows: TGTGCCATCAGTGACAGGCCCGAAGGCACAGATACGCAGTATTTT.

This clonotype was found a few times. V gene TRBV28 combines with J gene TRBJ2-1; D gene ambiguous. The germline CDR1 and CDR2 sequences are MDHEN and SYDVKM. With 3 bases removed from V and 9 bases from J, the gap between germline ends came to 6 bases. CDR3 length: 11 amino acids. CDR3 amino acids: CASSFASEQFF. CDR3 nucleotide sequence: TGTGCCAGCAGTTTTGCCAGTGAGCAGTTCTTC.

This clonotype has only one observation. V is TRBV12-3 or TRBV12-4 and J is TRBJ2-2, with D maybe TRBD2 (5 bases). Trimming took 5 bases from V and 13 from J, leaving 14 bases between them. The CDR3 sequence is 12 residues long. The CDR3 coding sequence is TGTGCCAGCAGTCTCAAAAGGACTGTGCTGTTTTTT. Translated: CASSLKRTVLFF.

CDR3: CASSQDARGNETQYF. The DNA for the CDR3 is TGCGCCAGCAGCCAAGACGCGAGGGGGAACGAGACCCAGTACTTC. The V call is TRBV4-3, the J call TRBJ2-5, with TRBD1 as a possible D gene (6 bases). Germline-derived CDR1 and CDR2 are LGHNA and YSLEER. CDR3 size: 15 residues. Between the trimmed V and J ends, which lost 0 bases and 5 bases, there was a span of 13 bases.

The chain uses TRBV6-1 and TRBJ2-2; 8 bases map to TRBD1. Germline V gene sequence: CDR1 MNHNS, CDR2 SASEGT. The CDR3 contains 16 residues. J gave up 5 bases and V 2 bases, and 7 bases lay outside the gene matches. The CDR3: CASSEWTGQETGELFF. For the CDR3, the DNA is TGTGCCAGCAGTGAATGGACAGGGCAGGAAACCGGGGAGCTGTTTTTT.

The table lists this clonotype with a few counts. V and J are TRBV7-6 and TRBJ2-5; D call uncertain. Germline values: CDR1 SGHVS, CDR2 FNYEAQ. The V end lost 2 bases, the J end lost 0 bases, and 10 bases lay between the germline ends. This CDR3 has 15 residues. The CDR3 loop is CASSLWPANQETQYF. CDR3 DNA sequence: TGTGCCAGCAGCTTATGGCCAGCGAACCAAGAGACCCAGTACTTC. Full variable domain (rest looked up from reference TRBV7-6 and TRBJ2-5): GAGVSQSPRYKVTKRGQDVALRCDPISGHVSLYWYRQALGQGPEFLTYFNYEAQQDKSGLPNDRFSAERPEGSISTLTIQRTEQRDSAMYRCASSLWPANQETQYFGPGTRLLVL.

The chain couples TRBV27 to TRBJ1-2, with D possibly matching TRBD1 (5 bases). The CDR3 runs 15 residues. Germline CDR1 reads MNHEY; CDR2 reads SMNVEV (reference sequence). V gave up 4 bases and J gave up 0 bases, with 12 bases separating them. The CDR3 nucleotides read TGTGCCAGCAGTTCCTCTGTAGGGGCTAACTATGGCTACACCTTC. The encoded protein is CASSSSVGANYGYTF.

The CDR3 DNA follows: TGTGCCAGCAGTTACCCCGAGACCGGGGGGCCTGGAGTTTACGAGCAGTACTTC. Amino acids: CASSYPETGGPGVYEQYF. The rearrangement links TRBV6-1 to TRBJ2-7; D perhaps matches TRBD2 (7 bases). Germline CDR1 MNHNS, CDR2 SASEGT. This CDR3 region has 18 residues. V lost 5 bases to trimming and J lost 4 bases, with 27 bases between them.

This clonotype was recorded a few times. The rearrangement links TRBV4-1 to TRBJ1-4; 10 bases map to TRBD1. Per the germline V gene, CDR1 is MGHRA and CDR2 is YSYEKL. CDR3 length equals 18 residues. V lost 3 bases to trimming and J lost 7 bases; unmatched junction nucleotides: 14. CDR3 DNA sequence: TGCGCCAGCAGCCATACCACCCGGGACAGGGGATCCGGTGAAAAACTGTTTTTT. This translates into CASSHTTRDRGSGEKLFF.

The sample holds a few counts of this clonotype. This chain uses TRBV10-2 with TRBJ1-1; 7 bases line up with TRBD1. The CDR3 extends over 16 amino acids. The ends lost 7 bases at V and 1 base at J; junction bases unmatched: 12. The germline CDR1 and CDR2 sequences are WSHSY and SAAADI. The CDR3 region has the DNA TGCGCCAGCACTCGAAGACAGGGAAGTCCGAACACTGAAGCTTTCTTT. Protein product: CASTRRQGSPNTEAFF.

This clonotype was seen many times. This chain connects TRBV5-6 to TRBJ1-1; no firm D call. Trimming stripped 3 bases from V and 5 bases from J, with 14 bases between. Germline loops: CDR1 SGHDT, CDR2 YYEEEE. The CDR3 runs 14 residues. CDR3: CASSWGWAGTEAFF. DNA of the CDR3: TGTGCCAGCAGCTGGGGATGGGCTGGTACTGAAGCTTTCTTT.

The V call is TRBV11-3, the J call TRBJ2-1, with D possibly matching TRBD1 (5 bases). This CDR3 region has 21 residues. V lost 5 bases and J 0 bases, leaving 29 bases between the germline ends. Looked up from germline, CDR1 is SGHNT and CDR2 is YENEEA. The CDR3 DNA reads TGTGCCAGCAGCCAGATGTTTTGGGGCCGCTCCGCGTCCTCCTCCTACAATGAGCAGTTCTTC. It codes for CASSQMFWGRSASSSYNEQFF.

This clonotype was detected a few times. The CDR3 region is CASSALFGEAGAYEQFF. CDR3 nucleotides: TGTGCCAGCAGTGCCTTATTTGGAGAGGCAGGGGCTTATGAGCAGTTCTTC. The genes are TRBV12-3 or TRBV12-4 and TRBJ2-1; possibly TRBD1 for D (6 bases). The V end lost 5 bases, the J end lost 8 bases, and 25 bases lay between the germline ends. CDR3 size: 17 residues.

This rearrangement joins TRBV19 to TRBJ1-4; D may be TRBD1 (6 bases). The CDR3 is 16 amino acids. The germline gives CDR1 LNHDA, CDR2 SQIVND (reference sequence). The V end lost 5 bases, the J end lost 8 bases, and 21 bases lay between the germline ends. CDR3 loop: CASSSRDNDKWEKLFF. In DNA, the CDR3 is TGTGCCAGTAGTTCCCGGGACAACGACAAATGGGAAAAACTGTTTTTT. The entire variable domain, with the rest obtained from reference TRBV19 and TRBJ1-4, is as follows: DGGITQSPKYLFRKEGQNVTLSCEQNLNHDAMYWYRQDPGQGLRLIYYSQIVNDFQKGDIAEGYSVSREKKESFPLTVTSAQKNPTAFYLCASSSRDNDKWEKLFFGSGTQLSVL.

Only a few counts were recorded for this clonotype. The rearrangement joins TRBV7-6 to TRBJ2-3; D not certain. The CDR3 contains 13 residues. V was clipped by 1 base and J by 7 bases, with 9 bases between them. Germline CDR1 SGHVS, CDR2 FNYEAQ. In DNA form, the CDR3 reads TGTGCCAGCAGCTTAGACGGTACGAATACGCAGTATTTT. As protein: CASSLDGTNTQYF.

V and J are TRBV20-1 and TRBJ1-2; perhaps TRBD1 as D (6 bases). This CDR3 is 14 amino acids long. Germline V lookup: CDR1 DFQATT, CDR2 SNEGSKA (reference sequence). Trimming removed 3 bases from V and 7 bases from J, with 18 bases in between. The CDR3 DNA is TGCAGTGCTAGCCTACAGGGATATCGGTCTGGCTACACCTTC. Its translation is CSASLQGYRSGYTF.

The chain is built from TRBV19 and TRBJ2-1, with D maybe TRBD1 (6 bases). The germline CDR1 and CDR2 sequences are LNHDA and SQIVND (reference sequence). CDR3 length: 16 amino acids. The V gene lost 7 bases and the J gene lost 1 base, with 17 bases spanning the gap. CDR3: CASTDLGAGSYNEQFF. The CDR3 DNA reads TGTGCCAGTACCGATTTGGGGGCAGGGTCCTACAATGAGCAGTTCTTC.

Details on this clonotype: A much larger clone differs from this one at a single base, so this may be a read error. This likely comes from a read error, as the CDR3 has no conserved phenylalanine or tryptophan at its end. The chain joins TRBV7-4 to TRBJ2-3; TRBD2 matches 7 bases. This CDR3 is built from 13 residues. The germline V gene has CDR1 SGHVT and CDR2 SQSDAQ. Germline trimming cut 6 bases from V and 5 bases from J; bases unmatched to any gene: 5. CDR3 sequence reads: CASRAPGGDTQYS. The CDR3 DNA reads TGTGCCAGCAGGGCCCCGGGGGGAGATACGCAGTATTCT.

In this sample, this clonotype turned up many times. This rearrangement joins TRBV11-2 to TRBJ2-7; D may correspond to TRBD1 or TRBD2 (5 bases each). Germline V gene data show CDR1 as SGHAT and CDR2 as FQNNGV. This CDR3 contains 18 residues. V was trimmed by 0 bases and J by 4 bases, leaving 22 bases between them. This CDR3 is CASSLDHTGRVDFYEQYV. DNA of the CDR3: TGTGCCAGCAGCTTAGATCATACAGGTCGGGTGGACTTTTACGAGCAGTACGTC.